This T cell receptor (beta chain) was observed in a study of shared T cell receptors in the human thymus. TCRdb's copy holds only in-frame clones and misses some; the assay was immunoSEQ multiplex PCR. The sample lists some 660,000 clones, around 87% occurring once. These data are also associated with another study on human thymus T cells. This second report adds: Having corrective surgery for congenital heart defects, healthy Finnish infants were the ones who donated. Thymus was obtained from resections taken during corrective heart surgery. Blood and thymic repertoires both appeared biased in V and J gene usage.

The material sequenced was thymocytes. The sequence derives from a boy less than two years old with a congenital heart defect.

The CDR3 DNA reads TGTGCCAGCAGCTTGCCGGGACTACATTCCACAGATACGCAGTATTTT. This sequence encodes CASSLPGLHSTDTQYF. V and J are TRBV9 and TRBJ2-3; the match to TRBD2 covers 7 bases. CDR1 is SGDLS and CDR2 is YYNGEE in the germline V gene. Trimming at V came to 4 bases and at J to 2 bases, leaving 10 bases not matched to a gene. The CDR3 has 16 amino acids.